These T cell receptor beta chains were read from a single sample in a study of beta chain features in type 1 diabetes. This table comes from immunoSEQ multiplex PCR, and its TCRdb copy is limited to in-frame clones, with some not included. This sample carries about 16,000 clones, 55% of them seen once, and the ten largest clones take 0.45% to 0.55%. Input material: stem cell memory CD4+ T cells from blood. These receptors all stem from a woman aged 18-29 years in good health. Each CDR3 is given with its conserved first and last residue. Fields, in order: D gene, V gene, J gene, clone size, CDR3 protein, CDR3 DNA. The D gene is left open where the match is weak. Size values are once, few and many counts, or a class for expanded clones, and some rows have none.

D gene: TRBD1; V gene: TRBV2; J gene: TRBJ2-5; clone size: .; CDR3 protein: CASRRDSQETQYF; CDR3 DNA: TGTGCCAGCAGGAGGGACAGCCAAGAGACCCAGTACTTC
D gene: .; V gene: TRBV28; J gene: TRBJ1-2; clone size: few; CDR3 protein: CASTGVPGYGYTF; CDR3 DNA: TGTGCCAGCACAGGGGTTCCGGGCTATGGCTACACCTTC
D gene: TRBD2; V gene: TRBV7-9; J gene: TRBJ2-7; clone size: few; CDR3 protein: CASTKSGASGDYEQYF; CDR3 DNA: TGTGCCAGCACCAAAAGCGGGGCTAGCGGAGACTACGAGCAGTACTTC
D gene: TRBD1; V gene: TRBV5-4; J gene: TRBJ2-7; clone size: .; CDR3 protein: CASSRAVGGTGVDEQYF; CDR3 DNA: TGTGCCAGCAGCCGGGCCGTGGGTGGGACAGGGGTCGACGAGCAGTACTTC
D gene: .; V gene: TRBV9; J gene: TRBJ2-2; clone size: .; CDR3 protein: CASSVDSGELFF; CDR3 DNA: TGTGCCAGCAGCGTCGACTCCGGGGAGCTGTTTTTT
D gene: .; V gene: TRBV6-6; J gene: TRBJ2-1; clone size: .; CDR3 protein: CASRRGGGSSYNEQFF; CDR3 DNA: TGTGCCAGCAGAAGAGGGGGGGGGAGCTCCTACAATGAGCAGTTCTTC
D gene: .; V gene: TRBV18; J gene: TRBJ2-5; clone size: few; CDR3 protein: CASSPRGGASLNPQYF; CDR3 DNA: TGTGCCAGCTCACCCCGAGGGGGTGCTTCTTTGAATCCCCAGTACTTC
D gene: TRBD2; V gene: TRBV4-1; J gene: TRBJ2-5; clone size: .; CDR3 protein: CASSQGTRETQYF; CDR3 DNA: TGCGCCAGCAGCCAGGGGACTAGGGAGACCCAGTACTTC
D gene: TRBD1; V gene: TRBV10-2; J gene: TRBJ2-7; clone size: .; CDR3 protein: CASSEGTGGGSYEQYF; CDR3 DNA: TGCGCCAGCAGTGAGGGGACAGGGGGTGGTAGCTACGAGCAGTACTTC
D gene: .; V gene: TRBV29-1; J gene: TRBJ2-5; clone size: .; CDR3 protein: CSVEVGKETQYF; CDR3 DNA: TGCAGCGTTGAGGTCGGGAAAGAGACCCAGTACTTC
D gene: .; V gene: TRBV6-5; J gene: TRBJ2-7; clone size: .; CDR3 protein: CASRKLGKTYEQYF; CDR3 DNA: TGTGCCAGCAGAAAACTAGGCAAAACCTACGAGCAGTACTTC
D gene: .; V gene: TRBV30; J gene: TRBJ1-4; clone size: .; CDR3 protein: CALRSFNEKLFF; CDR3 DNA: TGTGCCTTAAGGAGTTTTAATGAAAAACTGTTTTTT
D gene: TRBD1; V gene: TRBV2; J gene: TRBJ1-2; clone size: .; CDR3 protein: CASRLGQPNGYTF; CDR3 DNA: TGTGCCAGCAGGTTGGGACAGCCGAACGGCTACACCTTC
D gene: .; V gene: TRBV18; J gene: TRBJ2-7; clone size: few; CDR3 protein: CASSPPGINEQYF; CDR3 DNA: TGTGCCAGCTCACCCCCAGGGATTAACGAGCAGTACTTC
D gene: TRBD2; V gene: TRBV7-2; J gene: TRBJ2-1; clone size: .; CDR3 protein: CASSLVAPAGANEQFF; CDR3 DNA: TGTGCCAGCAGCTTAGTCGCCCCGGCGGGAGCGAATGAGCAGTTCTTC
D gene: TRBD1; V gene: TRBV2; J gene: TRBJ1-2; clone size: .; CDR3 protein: CASTGSGQGAVYTF; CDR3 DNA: TGTGCCAGCACGGGGTCGGGACAGGGGGCCGTCTACACCTTC
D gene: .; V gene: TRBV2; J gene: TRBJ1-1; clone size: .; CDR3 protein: CASSAVGGPEAFF; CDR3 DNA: TGTGCCAGCAGTGCGGTCGGAGGGCCTGAAGCTTTCTTT
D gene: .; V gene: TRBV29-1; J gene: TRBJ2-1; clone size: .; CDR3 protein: CSVDRRARADNEQFF; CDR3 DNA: TGCAGCGTTGATCGTAGGGCGCGGGCAGACAATGAGCAGTTCTTC
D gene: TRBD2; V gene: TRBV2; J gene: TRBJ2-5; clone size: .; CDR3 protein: CASRVAGETQYF; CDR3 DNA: TGTGCCAGCAGGGTAGCGGGAGAGACCCAGTACTTC
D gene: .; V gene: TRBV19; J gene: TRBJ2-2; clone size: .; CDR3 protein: CASSMWSAVPVTGELFF; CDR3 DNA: TGTGCCAGTAGTATGTGGTCAGCGGTCCCCGTCACCGGGGAGCTGTTTTTT
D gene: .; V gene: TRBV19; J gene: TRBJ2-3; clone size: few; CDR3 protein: CASKTWAGNEDTQYF; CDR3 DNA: TGTGCCAGTAAGACCTGGGCGGGAAACGAGGATACGCAGTATTTT
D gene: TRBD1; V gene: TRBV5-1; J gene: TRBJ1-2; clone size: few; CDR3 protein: CASSLGLQGAAGYTF; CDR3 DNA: TGCGCCAGCAGCTTGGGGCTACAGGGGGCGGCTGGCTACACCTTC
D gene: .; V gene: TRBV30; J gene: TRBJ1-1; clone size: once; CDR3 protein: CAWSSTDKNTEAFF; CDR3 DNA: TGTGCCTGGAGTTCGACAGACAAGAACACTGAAGCTTTCTTT
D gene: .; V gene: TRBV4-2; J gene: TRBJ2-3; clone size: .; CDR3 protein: CASTESGATSTDTQYF; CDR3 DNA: TGTGCCAGCACAGAATCAGGGGCGACTAGCACAGATACGCAGTATTTT
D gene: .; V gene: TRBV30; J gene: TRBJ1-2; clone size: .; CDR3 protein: CAWSLNYRNHGYTF; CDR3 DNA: TGTGCCTGGAGTTTAAATTACAGGAACCATGGCTACACCTTC
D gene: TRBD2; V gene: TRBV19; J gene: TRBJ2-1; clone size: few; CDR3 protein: CASRGLAGSNYNEQFF; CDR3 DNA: TGTGCCAGTAGGGGACTAGCGGGATCGAATTACAATGAGCAGTTCTTC
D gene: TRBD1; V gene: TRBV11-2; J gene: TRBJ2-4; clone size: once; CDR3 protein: CASTPGRQGHNIQYF; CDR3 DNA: TGTGCCAGCACCCCAGGGAGACAGGGCCATAACATTCAGTACTTC
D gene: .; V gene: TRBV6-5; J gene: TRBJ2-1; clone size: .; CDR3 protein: CASSYSPRENNNEQFF; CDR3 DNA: TGTGCCAGCAGTTACTCGCCCCGGGAGAACAACAATGAGCAGTTCTTC
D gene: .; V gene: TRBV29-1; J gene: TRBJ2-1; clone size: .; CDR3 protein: CSVDEVGGQAFF; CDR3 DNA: TGCAGCGTTGATGAGGTAGGGGGTCAGGCGTTCTTC
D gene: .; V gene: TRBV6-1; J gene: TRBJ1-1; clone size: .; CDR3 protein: CASSELRTTEAFF; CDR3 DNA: TGTGCCAGCAGTGAATTACGGACAACTGAAGCTTTCTTT
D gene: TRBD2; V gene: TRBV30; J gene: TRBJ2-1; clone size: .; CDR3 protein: CAWTPGGLDEQFF; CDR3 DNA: TGTGCCTGGACACCGGGAGGGTTGGATGAGCAGTTCTTC
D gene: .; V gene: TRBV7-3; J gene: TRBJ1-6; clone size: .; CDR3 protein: CASSGNRDSPLHF; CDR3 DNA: TGTGCCAGCAGCGGTAACAGGGATTCACCCCTCCACTTT
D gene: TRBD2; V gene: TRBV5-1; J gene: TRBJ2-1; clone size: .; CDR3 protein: CASSQGLAGYYNEQFF; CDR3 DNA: TGCGCCAGCAGTCAGGGACTAGCGGGATATTACAATGAGCAGTTCTTC
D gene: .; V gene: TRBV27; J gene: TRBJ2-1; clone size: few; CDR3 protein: CASSLLAIGDTGEQFF; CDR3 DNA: TGTGCCAGCAGTTTATTGGCTATCGGGGATACGGGTGAGCAGTTCTTC
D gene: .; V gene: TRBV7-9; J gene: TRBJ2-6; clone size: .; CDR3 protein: CASSPTGSGANVLTF; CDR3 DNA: TGTGCCAGCAGTCCGACAGGCTCTGGGGCCAACGTCCTGACTTTC
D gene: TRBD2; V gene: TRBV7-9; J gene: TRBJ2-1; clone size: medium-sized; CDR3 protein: CASSPGSSGYNEQFF; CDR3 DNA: TGTGCCAGCAGCCCCGGTTCTAGCGGCTACAATGAGCAGTTCTTC
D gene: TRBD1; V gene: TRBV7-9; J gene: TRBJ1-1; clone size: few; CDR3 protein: CASSAVPGQGNTEAFF; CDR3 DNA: TGTGCCAGCAGCGCCGTCCCGGGACAGGGGAACACTGAAGCTTTCTTT
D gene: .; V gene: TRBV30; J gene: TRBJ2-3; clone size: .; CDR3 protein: CAWLGADTQYF; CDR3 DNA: TGTGCCTGGCTGGGGGCGGATACGCAGTATTTT
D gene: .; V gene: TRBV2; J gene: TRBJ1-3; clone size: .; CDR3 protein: CASTTPRGRNTIYF; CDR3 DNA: TGTGCCAGCACTACCCCCCGGGGTCGAAACACCATATATTTT
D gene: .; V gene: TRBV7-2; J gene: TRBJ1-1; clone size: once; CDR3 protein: CASSLLGLNTEAFF; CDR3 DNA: TGTGCCAGCAGCTTACTAGGACTTAACACTGAAGCTTTCTTT
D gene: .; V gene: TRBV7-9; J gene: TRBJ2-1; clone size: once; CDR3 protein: CASSPRTYNEQFF; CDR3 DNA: TGTGCCAGCAGCCCGCGAACTTACAATGAGCAGTTCTTC
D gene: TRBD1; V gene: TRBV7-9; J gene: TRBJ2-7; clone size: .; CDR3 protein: CASSSVSTGASHEQYF; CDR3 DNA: TGTGCCAGCAGCTCCGTATCGACAGGGGCTTCTCACGAGCAGTACTTC
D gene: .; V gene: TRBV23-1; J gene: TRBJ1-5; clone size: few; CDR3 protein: CASNGGAGNQPQHF; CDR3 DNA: TGCGCCAGCAATGGGGGGGCCGGCAATCAGCCCCAGCATTTT
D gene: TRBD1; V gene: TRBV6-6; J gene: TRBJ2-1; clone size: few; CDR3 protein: CASSYGGQGTNEQFF; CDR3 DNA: TGTGCCAGCAGTTACGGGGGACAGGGAACGAATGAGCAGTTCTTC